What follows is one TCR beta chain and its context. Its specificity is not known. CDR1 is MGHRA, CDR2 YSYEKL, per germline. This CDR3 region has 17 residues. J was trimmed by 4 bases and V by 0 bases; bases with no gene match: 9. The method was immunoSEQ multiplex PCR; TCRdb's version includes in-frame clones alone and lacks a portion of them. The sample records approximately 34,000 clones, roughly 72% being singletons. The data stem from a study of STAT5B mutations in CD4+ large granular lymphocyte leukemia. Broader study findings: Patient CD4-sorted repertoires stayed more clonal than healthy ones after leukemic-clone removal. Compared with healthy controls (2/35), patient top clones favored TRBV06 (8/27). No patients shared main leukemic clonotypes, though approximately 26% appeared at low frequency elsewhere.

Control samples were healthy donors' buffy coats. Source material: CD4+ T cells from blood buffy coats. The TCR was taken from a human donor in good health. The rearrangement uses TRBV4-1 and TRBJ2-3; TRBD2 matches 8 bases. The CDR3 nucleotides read TGCGCCAGCAGCCAAGATCTAGGACGGGGGGGAGCAGATACGCAGTATTTT. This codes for CASSQDLGRGGADTQYF.